This TCR beta chain was captured by sequencing in a study of T cell clonality in common variable immunodeficiency (dated by TCRdb to about 2015). The research as a whole found: Healthy controls shared more TCRbeta clones with each other than CVID subjects shared among themselves (p < 0.0001). Patient heterogeneity within the CVID cohort put limits on correlating repertoire features with clinical complications. Even though DNA input was equal, the average per sample came to about 81,820 unique sequences for controls compared with roughly 30,000 for CVID samples. It was noted by the authors that sequencing of the repertoires of T cell subpopulations would be needed to clarify the cause of the increased clonality in CVID. CVID TCRbeta sequences were reported to have fewer deletions and N-nucleotide insertions and to lack highly modified clones with 13 or more V deletions. TCRbeta clonality was higher in CVID subjects than in healthy controls (t-test p = 0.018), and the increase was most characteristic of about a third of subjects.

This clone was seen ten or more times. What antigen it recognizes has not been identified. Coverage ceases 3 residues before the CDR3 finishes, and the germline J gene fills in the end. Diagnosis of CVID followed standard criteria, namely serum IgG, IgA and/or IgM below the normal range together with specific antibody deficiency. There were around 45 subjects in the CVID group (roughly 15 female and roughly 30 male), ranging in age from roughly 8 to 65 years, with a mean age of roughly 40. Most of the CVID patients and most of the healthy controls were of Caucasian heritage. At the time of study participation, every CVID subject had been on replacement immunoglobulin therapy for at least one year. When blood was collected, none of the CVID subjects were ill or on immunomodulatory or immunosuppressive medication. Heparinized peripheral whole blood samples of about 5 to 9 ml were collected from each donor. Genomic DNA from adults with common variable immune deficiency (CVID) and from healthy adult controls was used to sequence TCRbeta CDR3 repertoires. Diluted blood was density-centrifuged over Hypaque 1077 or Ficoll-Paque to isolate peripheral blood mononuclear cells. Unsorted mononuclear cells served as the source of genomic DNA, which was extracted either by Qiagen column purification or by a centrifugation-based method.

The CDR3 numbers 17 residues from cysteine through phenylalanine. The CDR3 was read in part: 42 bases, with the frame set at base 1. Sequences SGHVS (CDR1) and FNYEAQ (CDR2) are obtained from the germline V gene. Compared with germline, V lacks 3 bases and J lacks 1 base; bases without a gene match: 5. For sequencing input, CVID and control samples contributed equivalent amounts of genomic DNA. For every sample, a 60 bp segment covering the rearranged TCRbeta CDR3 region was amplified and then sequenced. TCRbeta amplification used the immunoSEQ assay, a bias-corrected multiplex PCR with high-throughput sequencing. The original methods were these. Each unique nucleotide sequence was treated as a clone and annotated with V, D and J genes, copy number and frequency. Sequences were labeled productive if in frame, and non-productive if out of frame or containing stop codons. As previously described, clonality was computed from Shannon's entropy. The predicted amino acid sequences of productive clones were used to derive mean CDR3 Kyte-Doolittle hydropathy. Scaled V gene usage was hierarchically clustered using Manhattan distance and complete linkage with the R hclust function. Sharing of clones by CDR3 amino acid sequence was evaluated through resampling of 12 repertoires per group over 100 rounds. The repertoires were searched for around 72 published EBV-specific and roughly 240 published CMV-specific TCRbeta sequences. A couple of CVID samples that yielded fewer than 10,000 sequences were excluded from the analysis, so approximately 40 CVID repertoires were retained. The source is immuneACCESS, and TCRdb retained only in-frame sequences with V and J called. Part of the clones is not carried over; for the studies checked, unresolved V genes explain less than half of this, and the remainder is unexplained. D and trimming come from the DNA, and the V and J calls and clone size come from that table. The table for this sample lists fewer than 25,000 clones, none of them counted only once. The biggest ten clones account for over 6.5% of the sample.

The source of this sequence is a human donor with common variable immunodeficiency. The chain employs TRBV7-6 and TRBJ2-3, and 12 junctional nucleotides match TRBD2. The sample comprised peripheral blood mononuclear cells. CDR3 bases read: TGTGCCAGCAGCTTCCTAGCGGGAGGGCCTGGCACAGATACG. It encodes CASSFLAGGPGTDT. The full CDR3 protein is CASSFLAGGPGTDTQYF.